These 9 T cell receptor beta chains were all obtained from the same sample, sequenced in a study of blood T cell repertoires in COVID-19. Sequencing used immunoSEQ multiplex PCR; TCRdb keeps in-frame clones, though not all of them. The sample has about 160,000 clones, more than 80% seen once. Sequenced material: peripheral blood. The receptors derive from a woman aged 60-75 years with COVID-19, enrolled during active disease.

In this sample, this clone turned up once. V usage is TRBV5-1 and J usage is TRBJ2-7; 7 bases align to TRBD1. Trimming at V came to 0 bases and at J to 1 base, leaving 4 bases not matched to a gene. The CDR3 extends over 15 amino acids. In germline, CDR1 is SGHRS, CDR2 YFSETQ. CDR3 loop: CASSLVTGESYEQYF. DNA of the CDR3: TGCGCCAGCAGCTTGGTTACAGGGGAGTCCTACGAGCAGTACTTC.

CDR3 region: CASSWRGAGTDTQYF. The CDR3 nucleotides are TGCGCCAGCAGCTGGCGGGGGGCAGGCACAGATACGCAGTATTTT. This chain links TRBV5-1 with TRBJ2-3; 8 bases are shared with TRBD2. Germline CDR1 and CDR2: SGHRS and YFSETQ. The CDR3 loop spans 15 amino acids. Germline trimming cut 3 bases from V and 1 base from J; bases unmatched to any gene: 4.

The sample holds a few counts of this clone. The gene calls are TRBV5-6 and TRBJ2-7, with D possibly TRBD2 on 6 matching bases. There are 16 residues in the CDR3. The V gene lost 1 base and the J gene lost 7 bases, with 21 bases spanning the gap. Germline V CDR1 and CDR2: SGHDT, YYEEEE. CDR3 sequence: CASSLIGGASSKEQYF. The DNA of the CDR3 is TGTGCCAGCAGCTTGATAGGAGGGGCTAGTAGTAAGGAGCAGTACTTC.

This clone is labeled medium-sized. The chain carries TRBV7-8 and TRBJ1-5; the D is unclear. CDR1 is SGHVS, CDR2 FQNEAQ, per germline. V lost 5 bases and J lost 3, with 8 bases in between. The CDR3 is 13 amino acids. This CDR3 is CASSEGFNQPQHF. In nucleotides, the CDR3 is TGTGCCAGCAGCGAGGGATTCAATCAGCCCCAGCATTTT.

The chain uses TRBV28 and TRBJ2-7; a weak D match, TRBD1 (5 bases). With 1 base removed from V and 0 bases from J, the gap between germline ends came to 10 bases. This CDR3 spans 15 amino acids. Germline assignment: CDR1 MDHEN and CDR2 SYDVKM. CDR3 sequence reads: CASSLYRSPSYEQYF. CDR3 DNA sequence: TGTGCCAGCAGTTTATACAGGTCTCCCTCCTACGAGCAGTACTTC.

The chain is built from TRBV27 and TRBJ2-1; a weak D match, TRBD1 (5 bases). Trimming stripped 7 bases from V and 0 bases from J, with 10 bases between. CDR1 MNHEY and CDR2 SMNVEV come from the germline V gene (reference sequence). This CDR3 is 14 amino acids long. Here the CDR3 reads CASNRMSSYNEQFF. In DNA, the CDR3 is TGTGCCAGCAACAGGATGAGCTCCTACAATGAGCAGTTCTTC.

The chain combines TRBV4-2 with TRBJ1-2; D might be TRBD1 (5 bases). Germline V gives CDR1 LGHNA, CDR2 YNFKEQ. The CDR3 extends over 13 amino acids. Trimming shortened V by 7 bases and J by 2 bases, and 11 bases separated the two germline ends. The DNA of the CDR3 is TGTGCCAGCACGCAAACAGGAAACTATGGCTACACCTTC. Protein product: CASTQTGNYGYTF.

The chain carries TRBV9 and TRBJ1-3; 11 bases map to TRBD1. V was pared by 2 bases and J by 2 bases, with 3 bases of the junction left unmatched. Per germline, CDR1 SGDLS and CDR2 YYNGEE. This CDR3 spans 16 amino acids. In DNA, the CDR3 is TGTGCCAGCAGCGTTGGGACAGGGGGACCTGGAAACACCATATATTTT. Residues: CASSVGTGGPGNTIYF. The whole variable domain, filled in from reference TRBV9 and TRBJ1-3, reads DSGVTQTPKHLITATGQRVTLRCSPRSGDLSVYWYQQSLDQGLQFLIQYYNGEERAKGNILERFSAQQFPDLHSELNLSSLELGDSALYFCASSVGTGGPGNTIYFGEGSWLTVV.

This clone was seen just once. The chain is built from TRBV19 and TRBJ1-3; a weak D match, TRBD1 (6 bases). The CDR3 is 16 amino acids. With 5 bases removed from V and 0 bases from J, the gap between germline ends came to 14 bases. Germline CDR1 and CDR2: LNHDA and SQIVND (reference sequence). This CDR3 is CASSLRRGDSGNTIYF. CDR3 in DNA: TGTGCCAGTAGTTTGCGCAGGGGAGACTCTGGAAACACCATATATTTT.